Presented here are 4 T cell receptor beta chains from one specimen sequenced in a study of T cell changes during pregnancy in multiple sclerosis. The table came from immunoSEQ multiplex PCR; TCRdb's copy has only in-frame clones and leaves some out. The sample shows tens of thousands of clones, 80% to 95% of them seen only once. Here the sequenced sample was peripheral blood, taken in the first trimester of pregnancy. Receptor source: a female donor with multiple sclerosis, enrolled in a pregnancy study.

The rearrangement uses TRBV6-1 and TRBJ1-3, with D maybe TRBD1 (6 bases). Germline CDR1 and CDR2: MNHNS and SASEGT. This CDR3 is 14 amino acids long. V dropped 6 bases and J dropped 0 bases, with 9 bases sitting between them. CDR3 sequence reads: CASRDRISGNTIYF. The CDR3 region has the DNA TGTGCCAGCAGAGACAGGATCTCTGGAAACACCATATATTTT.

The J gene is TRBJ2-7, the V gene TRBV5-6; D perhaps matches TRBD2 (6 bases). Trimming shortened V by 2 bases and J by 7 bases, and 7 bases separated the two germline ends. The CDR3 length is 11 residues. Germline CDR1 SGHDT, CDR2 YYEEEE. CDR3 amino acids: CASSLGREQYF. The CDR3 nucleotides read TGTGCCAGCAGCTTAGGGAGGGAGCAGTACTTC.

The V call is TRBV5-5, the J call TRBJ1-2; TRBD1 matches 9 bases. V dropped 2 bases and J dropped 3; count of bases not matched to a gene: 5. CDR3 length: 15 residues. Germline V CDR1 and CDR2: SGHKS, YYEKEE (reference sequence). The CDR3: CASSFGQGLYYGYTF. For the CDR3, the DNA is TGTGCCAGCAGCTTTGGACAGGGGTTATACTATGGCTACACCTTC.

The chain couples TRBV5-6 to TRBJ1-4; the D is unclear. The CDR3 totals 14 residues. Between the trimmed V and J ends, which lost 0 bases and 5 bases, there was a span of 8 bases. Germline V CDR1 and CDR2: SGHDT, YYEEEE. The chain's CDR3 is CASSLERLNEKLFF. The CDR3 DNA sequence: TGTGCCAGCAGCTTGGAACGGTTAAATGAAAAACTGTTTTTT.